These T cell receptor beta chains were read from a single sample in a study of early stage breast cancer tumors. Data came from immunoSEQ multiplex PCR; TCRdb stores just in-frame clones and leaves some out. Of tens of thousands of clones in the sample, 80% are singletons; the top ten hold over 9.5%. The sequencing input was blood. The receptors originated from a person between 55 and 70 years old with breast cancer. Each CDR3 is given with its conserved first and last residue. The D gene is left open where the match is weak. A row's size may be missing; if present it is once, few, many or a size class.

d_gene: .
abundance: .
v_gene: TRBV9
len: 15
j_gene: TRBJ2-1
CDR3aa: CASSDTGGHYNEQFF
CDR3nt: TGTGCCAGCAGCGACACCGGAGGCCACTACAATGAGCAGTTCTTC

d_gene: .
abundance: .
v_gene: TRBV5-6
len: 14
j_gene: TRBJ1-1
CDR3aa: CASSLRGLNTEAFF
CDR3nt: TGTGCCAGCAGCTTGAGGGGCCTGAACACTGAAGCTTTCTTT

d_gene: .
abundance: .
v_gene: TRBV12-1
len: 15
j_gene: TRBJ2-7
CDR3aa: CASSPTTGGKDEQYF
CDR3nt: TGTGCCAGCAGCCCGACGACAGGGGGCAAGGACGAGCAGTACTTC

d_gene: .
abundance: .
v_gene: TRBV18
len: 17
j_gene: TRBJ2-1
CDR3aa: CASSPPIGGMSYNEQFF
CDR3nt: TGTGCCAGCTCACCACCGATCGGCGGGATGAGCTACAATGAGCAGTTCTTC

d_gene: TRBD1
abundance: .
v_gene: TRBV9
len: 15
j_gene: TRBJ1-2
CDR3aa: CASSERVGQFYGYTF
CDR3nt: TGTGCCAGCAGCGAGAGGGTGGGACAGTTCTATGGCTACACCTTC

d_gene: TRBD1
abundance: .
v_gene: TRBV6-5
len: 14
j_gene: TRBJ2-7
CDR3aa: CASSWTGGRGEQYF
CDR3nt: TGTGCCAGCAGTTGGACAGGGGGCAGGGGCGAGCAGTACTTC

d_gene: .
abundance: few
v_gene: TRBV14
len: 14
j_gene: TRBJ2-2
CDR3aa: CASSQARGTGELFF
CDR3nt: TGTGCCAGCAGCCAAGCCCGGGGGACCGGGGAGCTGTTTTTT

d_gene: .
abundance: .
v_gene: TRBV6-6
len: 14
j_gene: TRBJ2-7
CDR3aa: CASSLNVPAYEQYF
CDR3nt: TGTGCCAGCAGTTTGAACGTGCCAGCCTACGAGCAGTACTTC

d_gene: TRBD1
abundance: .
v_gene: TRBV5-4
len: 15
j_gene: TRBJ1-4
CDR3aa: CASSKKAGQGEKLFF
CDR3nt: TGTGCCAGCAGCAAAAAAGCGGGACAGGGGGAAAAACTGTTTTTT

d_gene: .
abundance: .
v_gene: TRBV5-4
len: 15
j_gene: TRBJ2-7
CDR3aa: CASSLSQAPSYEQYF
CDR3nt: TGTGCCAGCAGCTTGTCGCAGGCGCCATCCTACGAGCAGTACTTC

d_gene: .
abundance: .
v_gene: TRBV19
len: 14
j_gene: TRBJ1-3
CDR3aa: CASIPAIGGNTIYF
CDR3nt: TGTGCCAGTATCCCGGCCATCGGGGGAAACACCATATATTTT

d_gene: .
abundance: .
v_gene: TRBV12-1
len: 15
j_gene: TRBJ2-7
CDR3aa: CASSFQSGRSYEQYF
CDR3nt: TGTGCCAGCAGCTTTCAGTCAGGGAGGTCCTACGAGCAGTACTTC

d_gene: TRBD1
abundance: once
v_gene: TRBV5-5
len: 15
j_gene: TRBJ2-4
CDR3aa: CASSPGTGTGGIQYF
CDR3nt: TGTGCCAGCAGTCCCGGGACAGGGACCGGGGGCATTCAGTACTTC

d_gene: .
abundance: .
v_gene: TRBV19
len: 13
j_gene: TRBJ2-3
CDR3aa: CASSIDFTDTQYF
CDR3nt: TGTGCCAGTAGTATCGACTTCACAGATACGCAGTATTTT

d_gene: .
abundance: .
v_gene: TRBV6-5
len: 15
j_gene: TRBJ2-1
CDR3aa: CASSSSGHTYNEQFF
CDR3nt: TGTGCCAGCAGTAGCTCGGGACACACCTACAATGAGCAGTTCTTC

d_gene: TRBD1
abundance: .
v_gene: TRBV10-3
len: 13
j_gene: TRBJ2-7
CDR3aa: CATTRDRTYEQYF
CDR3nt: TGTGCCACCACGCGGGACAGGACCTACGAGCAGTACTTC

d_gene: TRBD1
abundance: .
v_gene: TRBV5-1
len: 15
j_gene: TRBJ2-7
CDR3aa: CASSAAEQGHYEQYF
CDR3nt: TGCGCCAGCAGCGCAGCGGAACAGGGGCACTACGAGCAGTACTTC

d_gene: TRBD1
abundance: .
v_gene: TRBV28
len: 16
j_gene: TRBJ1-5
CDR3aa: CASSPEQGAGNQPQHF
CDR3nt: TGTGCCAGCAGCCCCGAACAGGGGGCGGGCAATCAGCCCCAGCATTTT

d_gene: TRBD2
abundance: once
v_gene: TRBV6-4
len: 18
j_gene: TRBJ2-1
CDR3aa: CASSDSYSPAGGDNEQFF
CDR3nt: TGTGCCAGCAGTGACTCGTATTCCCCTGCGGGAGGGGACAATGAGCAGTTCTTC

d_gene: TRBD1
abundance: .
v_gene: TRBV4-1
len: 18
j_gene: TRBJ1-3
CDR3aa: CASSPEGQGHPSGNTIYF
CDR3nt: TGCGCCAGCAGCCCCGAGGGACAGGGGCACCCGTCTGGAAACACCATATATTTT

d_gene: .
abundance: .
v_gene: TRBV30
len: 14
j_gene: TRBJ2-7
CDR3aa: CAWSVGSGAYEQYF
CDR3nt: TGTGCCTGGAGTGTAGGTAGCGGAGCCTACGAGCAGTACTTC

d_gene: .
abundance: .
v_gene: TRBV5-1
len: 12
j_gene: TRBJ2-7
CDR3aa: CASSPQGYEQYF
CDR3nt: TGCGCCAGCAGCCCCCAGGGTTACGAGCAGTACTTC

d_gene: TRBD1
abundance: .
v_gene: TRBV7-2
len: 15
j_gene: TRBJ1-3
CDR3aa: CASSKPTGTGNTIYF
CDR3nt: TGTGCCAGCAGCAAACCGACAGGGACTGGAAACACCATATATTTT

d_gene: TRBD2
abundance: .
v_gene: TRBV19
len: 17
j_gene: TRBJ2-7
CDR3aa: CASSILTSGGASYEQYF
CDR3nt: TGTGCCAGTAGTATCTTGACTAGCGGGGGAGCATCCTACGAGCAGTACTTC

d_gene: TRBD1
abundance: once
v_gene: TRBV5-4
len: 14
j_gene: TRBJ2-2
CDR3aa: CASSSKQGAGELFF
CDR3nt: TGTGCCAGCAGCTCCAAACAGGGGGCGGGGGAGCTGTTTTTT

d_gene: .
abundance: .
v_gene: TRBV19
len: 14
j_gene: TRBJ2-7
CDR3aa: CASSIRGSPYEQYF
CDR3nt: TGTGCCAGTAGTATCCGCGGTAGCCCTTACGAGCAGTACTTC

d_gene: TRBD1
abundance: .
v_gene: TRBV10-3
len: 15
j_gene: TRBJ2-2
CDR3aa: CAISPGTGNTGELFF
CDR3nt: TGTGCCATCAGTCCCGGGACAGGGAACACCGGGGAGCTGTTTTTT

d_gene: .
abundance: .
v_gene: TRBV7-2
len: 15
j_gene: TRBJ2-7
CDR3aa: CASSSAGDISYEQYF
CDR3nt: TGTGCCAGCAGCTCTGCAGGGGATATCTCCTACGAGCAGTACTTC

d_gene: TRBD1
abundance: medium-sized
v_gene: TRBV5-1
len: 13
j_gene: TRBJ1-1
CDR3aa: CASSLEGDRKAFF
CDR3nt: TGCGCCAGCAGCTTGGAGGGGGACAGGAAAGCTTTCTTT

d_gene: .
abundance: .
v_gene: TRBV7-2
len: 11
j_gene: TRBJ2-3
CDR3aa: CASSSTYTQYF
CDR3nt: TGTGCCAGCAGCTCCACTTATACGCAGTATTTT

d_gene: .
abundance: .
v_gene: TRBV28
len: 11
j_gene: TRBJ2-7
CDR3aa: CASGFRYEQYF
CDR3nt: TGTGCCAGCGGCTTCCGCTACGAGCAGTACTTC

d_gene: TRBD1
abundance: .
v_gene: TRBV27
len: 14
j_gene: TRBJ1-2
CDR3aa: CASSQRTGWDGYTF
CDR3nt: TGTGCCAGCAGTCAGCGGACAGGATGGGATGGCTACACCTTC

d_gene: TRBD2
abundance: .
v_gene: TRBV6-9
len: 22
j_gene: TRBJ2-3
CDR3aa: CASSHSPVVVDLAGGGTDTQYF
CDR3nt: TGTGCCAGCAGTCATTCCCCGGTCGTGGTCGATCTAGCGGGAGGAGGGACAGATACGCAGTATTTT

d_gene: TRBD2
abundance: .
v_gene: TRBV5-1
len: 14
j_gene: TRBJ2-1
CDR3aa: CASSWTSGSNEQFF
CDR3nt: TGCGCCAGCAGCTGGACTAGCGGGAGCAATGAGCAGTTCTTC

d_gene: TRBD1
abundance: .
v_gene: TRBV27
len: 15
j_gene: TRBJ2-7
CDR3aa: CASSPTGYVPYEQYF
CDR3nt: TGTGCCAGCAGTCCGACAGGGTACGTCCCCTACGAGCAGTACTTC

d_gene: TRBD2
abundance: .
v_gene: TRBV6-1
len: 14
j_gene: TRBJ2-7
CDR3aa: CASSEGLAGYEQYF
CDR3nt: TGTGCCAGCAGTGAGGGACTAGCGGGTTACGAGCAGTACTTC

d_gene: .
abundance: .
v_gene: TRBV7-8
len: 14
j_gene: TRBJ2-5
CDR3aa: CASSLGGRGETQYF
CDR3nt: TGTGCCAGCAGCTTAGGCGGCAGGGGAGAGACCCAGTACTTC

d_gene: TRBD1
abundance: .
v_gene: TRBV30
len: 13
j_gene: TRBJ1-5
CDR3aa: CAWTQGASQPQHF
CDR3nt: TGTGCCTGGACACAGGGGGCGAGTCAGCCCCAGCATTTT

d_gene: .
abundance: .
v_gene: TRBV7-2
len: 15
j_gene: TRBJ1-5
CDR3aa: CASSLGEGGNQPQHF
CDR3nt: TGTGCCAGCAGCTTAGGAGAGGGAGGCAATCAGCCCCAGCATTTT

d_gene: TRBD1
abundance: .
v_gene: TRBV4-3
len: 16
j_gene: TRBJ1-5
CDR3aa: CASSQEASGGNQPQHF
CDR3nt: TGCGCCAGCAGCCAAGAGGCTTCAGGGGGAAATCAGCCCCAGCATTTT

d_gene: .
abundance: once
v_gene: TRBV5-4
len: 13
j_gene: TRBJ2-3
CDR3aa: CASSSGAEDTQYF
CDR3nt: TGTGCCAGCAGCTCAGGGGCGGAAGATACGCAGTATTTT

d_gene: TRBD1
abundance: .
v_gene: TRBV7-2
len: 13
j_gene: TRBJ1-2
CDR3aa: CASSSRTGEGYTF
CDR3nt: TGTGCCAGCAGCTCCCGGACAGGGGAAGGCTACACCTTC

d_gene: TRBD2
abundance: .
v_gene: TRBV4-3
len: 20
j_gene: TRBJ2-3
CDR3aa: CASSQDLPWASGRAADTQYF
CDR3nt: TGCGCCAGCAGCCAAGACCTTCCTTGGGCTAGCGGGAGGGCCGCGGATACGCAGTATTTT

d_gene: .
abundance: .
v_gene: TRBV28
len: 13
j_gene: TRBJ2-3
CDR3aa: CASSTTSTDTQYF
CDR3nt: TGTGCCAGCAGCACCACTAGCACAGATACGCAGTATTTT

d_gene: .
abundance: .
v_gene: TRBV5-1
len: 14
j_gene: TRBJ1-1
CDR3aa: CASSFEGVNTEAFF
CDR3nt: TGCGCCAGCAGCTTTGAGGGGGTTAACACTGAAGCTTTCTTT

d_gene: TRBD1
abundance: .
v_gene: TRBV5-4
len: 14
j_gene: TRBJ1-4
CDR3aa: CASSPTGGSEKLFF
CDR3nt: TGTGCCAGCAGCCCAACAGGGGGATCTGAAAAACTGTTTTTT

d_gene: .
abundance: .
v_gene: TRBV9
len: 14
j_gene: TRBJ1-1
CDR3aa: CASSLLDSNTEAFF
CDR3nt: TGTGCCAGCAGCTTGCTCGACAGTAACACTGAAGCTTTCTTT

d_gene: TRBD2
abundance: .
v_gene: TRBV4-2
len: 17
j_gene: TRBJ2-1
CDR3aa: CASSQEGASGLYNEQFF
CDR3nt: TGTGCCAGCAGCCAAGAGGGCGCTAGCGGACTATACAATGAGCAGTTCTTC

d_gene: .
abundance: .
v_gene: TRBV5-1
len: 15
j_gene: TRBJ2-7
CDR3aa: CASSLIQGSSYEQYF
CDR3nt: TGCGCCAGCAGCTTGATCCAGGGGTCCTCCTACGAGCAGTACTTC

d_gene: .
abundance: .
v_gene: TRBV6-5
len: 14
j_gene: TRBJ2-7
CDR3aa: CASTKTGRFYEQYF
CDR3nt: TGTGCCAGCACAAAGACAGGGAGGTTCTACGAGCAGTACTTC

d_gene: TRBD2
abundance: .
v_gene: TRBV5-6
len: 15
j_gene: TRBJ2-2
CDR3aa: CASSRGLADTGELFF
CDR3nt: TGTGCCAGCAGCCGGGGACTAGCGGACACCGGGGAGCTGTTTTTT

d_gene: .
abundance: .
v_gene: TRBV7-9
len: 14
j_gene: TRBJ2-2
CDR3aa: CAKTGEGNTGELFF
CDR3nt: TGTGCTAAGACAGGGGAGGGGAACACCGGGGAGCTGTTTTTT

d_gene: TRBD2
abundance: .
v_gene: TRBV6-6
len: 15
j_gene: TRBJ2-7
CDR3aa: CASNPISGRAYEQYF
CDR3nt: TGTGCCAGCAACCCAATTAGCGGGAGGGCGTACGAGCAGTACTTC

d_gene: TRBD2
abundance: .
v_gene: TRBV7-8
len: 16
j_gene: TRBJ2-1
CDR3aa: CASSLRGLAGLNEQFF
CDR3nt: TGTGCCAGCAGCCTTCGTGGACTAGCGGGACTCAATGAGCAGTTCTTC

d_gene: .
abundance: .
v_gene: TRBV2
len: 14
j_gene: TRBJ2-2
CDR3aa: CASSEVVRAGELFF
CDR3nt: TGTGCCAGCAGTGAAGTAGTCCGGGCCGGGGAGCTGTTTTTT